Listed below are T cell receptor beta chains from one sample, sequenced in a study of cytomegalovirus exposure and HLA in healthy donors. Sequencing was performed with immunoSEQ multiplex PCR; in TCRdb, only in-frame clones are kept and a portion is missing. The data hold just over 150,000 clones, with around four fifths observed a single time. Material: PBMCs. These receptors originate from a female donor in good health and CMV-seronegative. Each CDR3 is given with its conserved first and last residue. D genes are given only for firm matches. Size is stated for part of the rows, as once, few or many counts, or as a class when the clone is expanded.

>TRBV7-9|-|-|TRBJ2-3
TGTGCCAGCAGCTCAGCCGGAGATACGCAGTATTTT
CASSSAGDTQYF
>TRBV7-9|-|TRBD1|TRBJ2-1
TGTGCCAGCAGCTCACCGGGACAGGGTAATGAGCAGTTCTTC
CASSSPGQGNEQFF
>TRBV19|once|TRBD1|TRBJ2-7
TGTGCCAGTAGTATGGTGCCAACAGGGGACGCGCAGTACTTC
CASSMVPTGDAQYF
>TRBV7-2|-|TRBD2|TRBJ2-7
TGTGCCAGCAGCTACCTAGCGGGAGCGTACGAGCAGTACTTC
CASSYLAGAYEQYF
>TRBV7-9|-|-|TRBJ1-1
TGTGCCAGCAGCCTGGATAGCCCTGAAGCTTTCTTT
CASSLDSPEAFF
>TRBV7-3|-|-|TRBJ1-2
TGTGCCAGCAGCCCAGGTGGAGGGAGGAACTATGGCTACACCTTC
CASSPGGGRNYGYTF
>TRBV6-5|-|-|TRBJ1-3
TGTGCCAGCAGCCGCCACGGCTCTGGAAACACCATATATTTT
CASSRHGSGNTIYF
>TRBV20-1|-|-|TRBJ2-7
TGCAGTGCTCCCCGGACTGAGGAGCAGTACTTC
CSAPRTEEQYF
>TRBV14|-|TRBD1|TRBJ1-1
TGTGCCAGCAGCCAAAGAACAGGGGCAATGAACACTGAAGCTTTCTTT
CASSQRTGAMNTEAFF
>TRBV5-4|-|-|TRBJ2-2
TGTGCCAGCAGCTATGATACCCGGTACGGGGAGCTGTTTTTT
CASSYDTRYGELFF
>TRBV11-2|once|TRBD1|TRBJ2-7
TGTGCCAGCAGCTTGGACAGGGCAAAGCAGTACTTC
CASSLDRAKQYF
>TRBV27|-|-|TRBJ1-1
TGTGCCAGCAGTTTAGGGTGGGGGCGCGGCACTGAAGCTTTCTTT
CASSLGWGRGTEAFF
>TRBV27|-|TRBD1|TRBJ2-7
TGTGCCAGCAGTTTATCACAGGGACAGGGGGAATACGAGCAGTACTTC
CASSLSQGQGEYEQYF
>TRBV6-5|-|TRBD1|TRBJ1-2
TGTGCCAGCAGCCAGGGGGCTAACGGCTACACCTTC
CASSQGANGYTF
>TRBV12-5|-|-|TRBJ2-6
TGTGCTAGTGGTTTGATCCCGGGGGCTGGGGCCAACGTCCTGACTTTC
CASGLIPGAGANVLTF
>TRBV11-2|-|-|TRBJ2-7
TGTGCCAGCAGCCCGACAGGTTCCTACGAGCAGTACTTC
CASSPTGSYEQYF
>TRBV5-1|few|TRBD2|TRBJ2-5
TGCGCCAGCAGCTCTATAGCGGGGGGAGAGACCCAGTACTTC
CASSSIAGGETQYF
>TRBV9|few|TRBD1|TRBJ1-3
TGTGCCAGCAGTTCGGGACAGGGAACGATTGGAAACACCATATATTTT
CASSSGQGTIGNTIYF
>TRBV2|few|TRBD1|TRBJ2-7
TGTGCCAGCAGTGATTCCAGGGGGCCCTACGAGCAGTACTTC
CASSDSRGPYEQYF
>TRBV7-2|-|-|TRBJ1-2
TGTGCCAGCAGCTTTACAGGGAACTATGGCTACACCTTC
CASSFTGNYGYTF
>TRBV4-1|-|-|TRBJ2-7
TGCGCCAGCAGCCACTCGGTTACCTACGAGCAGTACTTC
CASSHSVTYEQYF
>TRBV6-5|-|TRBD1|TRBJ1-1
TGTGCCAGCAGTCCTACAGGGGGCTGGACTTCTGAAGCTTTCTTT
CASSPTGGWTSEAFF
>TRBV5-1|-|TRBD1|TRBJ1-1
TGCGCCAGCAGCTCCCTTAAGGGGGCCGGCACTGAAGCTTTCTTT
CASSSLKGAGTEAFF
>TRBV4-2|few|TRBD2|TRBJ2-5
TGTGCCAGCAGCCAAGGGGCCTCGGGGGGAGGGCCCGGGGAGACCCAGTACTTC
CASSQGASGGGPGETQYF
>TRBV5-1|-|-|TRBJ2-7
TGCGCCAGCAGCTCCGAAACACGCTCCTACGAGCAGTACTTC
CASSSETRSYEQYF
>TRBV10-2|-|-|TRBJ2-1
TGCGCCAGCAGTAGTTACCGGAGCTCCTACAATGAGCAGTTCTTC
CASSSYRSSYNEQFF
>TRBV4-2|-|-|TRBJ2-7
TGTGCCAGCAGCCAACCAGGTCGGGGGTTGGACGAGCAGTACTTC
CASSQPGRGLDEQYF
>TRBV6-1|-|-|TRBJ2-2
TGTGCCAGCAGTGAAGCGCAACAGAACACCGGGGAGCTGTTTTTT
CASSEAQQNTGELFF
>TRBV25-1|-|-|TRBJ2-3
TGTGCCAGCAGTGAATCCGGCGGACTCACAGATACGCAGTATTTT
CASSESGGLTDTQYF
>TRBV5-1|once|-|TRBJ1-4
TGCGCCAGCAGCTTGAATGCAGGGCTTAATGAAAAACTGTTTTTT
CASSLNAGLNEKLFF
>TRBV28|-|TRBD1|TRBJ2-7
TGTGCCAGCAGTGGGGGACAGGGAAACTACGAGCAGTACTTC
CASSGGQGNYEQYF
>TRBV12-5|-|-|TRBJ1-1
TGTGCTAGTGGTTTGGAACAGGGAACTGAAGCTTTCTTT
CASGLEQGTEAFF
>TRBV7-2|-|-|TRBJ1-3
TGTGCCAGCAGCTTAGCACAGGATGGAAACACCATATATTTT
CASSLAQDGNTIYF
>TRBV7-2|-|TRBD1|TRBJ1-5
TGTGCCAGCAGCTTGGGACAGGGGGCTTGGGAGCCCCAGCATTTT
CASSLGQGAWEPQHF
>TRBV21-1|-|-|TRBJ2-5
TGTGCCAGCAGCAAATTGCGCGAGACCCAGTACTTC
CASSKLRETQYF
>TRBV29-1|-|TRBD1|TRBJ2-7
TGCAGCGTTGATGAGGGGGCAGGGTACGAGCAGTACTTC
CSVDEGAGYEQYF
>TRBV5-6|-|TRBD1|TRBJ2-7
TGTGCCAGCAGCGACGACCACAGGGGTGACGAGCAGTACTTC
CASSDDHRGDEQYF
>TRBV4-1|-|TRBD1|TRBJ2-7
TGCGCCAGCAGCCCGTCTCCCGGGGACAGGTACGAGCAGTACTTC
CASSPSPGDRYEQYF
>TRBV5-4|-|TRBD1|TRBJ1-1
TGTGCCAGCAGCTTGGGACAGGGGCGGACTGAAGCTTTCTTT
CASSLGQGRTEAFF
>TRBV27|-|TRBD2|TRBJ2-2
TGTGCCAGCAGTTTAGGGGGGGTTTACACCGGGGAGCTGTTTTTT
CASSLGGVYTGELFF
>TRBV19|few|-|TRBJ1-2
TGTGCCAGTAGTATAGACCGCCTTGCGGCTGGTGGGACCTTC
CASSIDRLAAGGTF
>TRBV9|-|TRBD1|TRBJ2-3
TGTGCCAGCAGCGCCGGGACAGGGATTGCAGATACGCAGTATTTT
CASSAGTGIADTQYF
>TRBV9|-|-|TRBJ1-3
TGTGCCAGCGCACGACAGGCCTCTGGAAACACCATATATTTT
CASARQASGNTIYF
>TRBV27|once|TRBD1|TRBJ2-1
TGTGCCAGCAGTTTATCCACCGGGACAGGGGGCTATACGAAGCAGTTCTTC
CASSLSTGTGGYTKQFF
>TRBV5-1|-|TRBD1|TRBJ1-2
TGCGCCAGCAGGGAAGGACAGGGGAACTATGGCTACACCTTC
CASREGQGNYGYTF
>TRBV6-6|-|-|TRBJ2-7
TGTGCCAGCCTCCCGGACTTAAATTACGAGCAGTACTTC
CASLPDLNYEQYF
>TRBV30|-|-|TRBJ1-2
TGTGCCTGGAGTGTCTCCCTAGGCTTCAGCTATGGCTACACCTTC
CAWSVSLGFSYGYTF
>TRBV15|-|-|TRBJ2-1
TGTGCCACCAGCAGCCGACAGGATAGAGGCAATGAGCAGTTCTTC
CATSSRQDRGNEQFF
>TRBV7-9|-|TRBD1|TRBJ1-2
TGTGCCAGCAGCCCAGGAATGACAGGGCCTAACTATGGCTACACCTTC
CASSPGMTGPNYGYTF
>TRBV5-8|few|-|TRBJ1-6
TGTGCCAGCAGCTTGCAGAGGAATTCACCCCTCCACTTT
CASSLQRNSPLHF
>TRBV7-6|-|TRBD2|TRBJ2-7
TGTGCCAGCAGCTTACCTAGGGCGGGAGTGGGCTCCTACGAGCAGTACTTC
CASSLPRAGVGSYEQYF
>TRBV7-2|-|TRBD2|TRBJ2-7
TGTGCCAGCAGCGTTTTCGTGCGGGGGACCTCCTACGAGCAGTACTTC
CASSVFVRGTSYEQYF
>TRBV27|-|-|TRBJ2-7
TGTGCCAGCAGTTCCGGACTTGGGGAGTACTTC
CASSSGLGEYF
>TRBV7-2|once|TRBD2|TRBJ2-7
TGTGCCAGCAGCTTAGGGCTAGCGGGAGTCTCCTACGAGCAGTACTTC
CASSLGLAGVSYEQYF
>TRBV30|-|-|TRBJ2-5
TGTGCCTGGAGTGCGCAGGGCCAAGAGACCCAGTACTTC
CAWSAQGQETQYF
>TRBV5-4|-|TRBD1|TRBJ2-1
TGTGCCAGCAGCTGGGACAGGGTGCCCTACAATGAGCAGTTCTTC
CASSWDRVPYNEQFF
>TRBV5-1|-|TRBD1|TRBJ2-2
TGCGCCAGCAGCTTATCGACAGGGGACACCGGGGAGCTGTTTTTT
CASSLSTGDTGELFF
>TRBV18|-|TRBD2|TRBJ2-5
TGTGCCAGCTCACGGGTCAGGGACTATCAAGAGACCCAGTACTTC
CASSRVRDYQETQYF
>TRBV30|-|-|TRBJ2-4
TGTGCCTGGAGTGTAGACGACTTCCTAGCCAAAAACATTCAGTACTTC
CAWSVDDFLAKNIQYF